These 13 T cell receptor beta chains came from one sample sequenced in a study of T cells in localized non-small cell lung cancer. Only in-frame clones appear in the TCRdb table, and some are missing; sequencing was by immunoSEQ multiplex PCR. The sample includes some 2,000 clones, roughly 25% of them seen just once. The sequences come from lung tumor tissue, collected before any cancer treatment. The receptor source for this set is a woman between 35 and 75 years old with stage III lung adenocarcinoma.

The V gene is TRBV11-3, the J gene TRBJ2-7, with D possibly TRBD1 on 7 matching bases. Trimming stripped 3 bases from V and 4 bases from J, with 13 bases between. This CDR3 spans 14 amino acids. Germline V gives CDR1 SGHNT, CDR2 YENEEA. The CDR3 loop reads CASSFFAGGYEQYF. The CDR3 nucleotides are TGTGCCAGCAGCTTCTTTGCAGGGGGGTACGAGCAGTACTTC.

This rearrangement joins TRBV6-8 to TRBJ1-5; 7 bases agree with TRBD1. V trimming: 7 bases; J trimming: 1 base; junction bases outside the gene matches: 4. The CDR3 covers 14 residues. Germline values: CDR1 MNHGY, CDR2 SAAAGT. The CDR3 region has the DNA TGTGCCAGCACCCAGGGGGGGAGCAATCAGCCCCAGCATTTT. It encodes CASTQGGSNQPQHF.

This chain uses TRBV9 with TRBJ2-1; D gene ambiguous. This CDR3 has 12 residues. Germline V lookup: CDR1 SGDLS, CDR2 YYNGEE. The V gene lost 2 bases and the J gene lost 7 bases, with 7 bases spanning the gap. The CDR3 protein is CASSVYGNEQFF. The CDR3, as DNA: TGTGCCAGCAGCGTTTACGGTAATGAGCAGTTCTTC.

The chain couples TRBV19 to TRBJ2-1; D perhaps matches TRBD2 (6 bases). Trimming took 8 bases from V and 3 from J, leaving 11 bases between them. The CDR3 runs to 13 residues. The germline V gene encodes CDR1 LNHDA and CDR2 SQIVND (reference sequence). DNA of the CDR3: TGTGCCAGTGGGACGGGAGACTACAATGAGCAGTTCTTC. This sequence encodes CASGTGDYNEQFF.

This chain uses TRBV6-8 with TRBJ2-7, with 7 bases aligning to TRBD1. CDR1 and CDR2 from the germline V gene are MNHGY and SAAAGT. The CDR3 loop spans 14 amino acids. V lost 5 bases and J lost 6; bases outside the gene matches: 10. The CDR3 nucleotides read TGTGCCAGCAGTGACGCCGGACAGGTATCCGAGCAGTACTTC. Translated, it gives CASSDAGQVSEQYF.

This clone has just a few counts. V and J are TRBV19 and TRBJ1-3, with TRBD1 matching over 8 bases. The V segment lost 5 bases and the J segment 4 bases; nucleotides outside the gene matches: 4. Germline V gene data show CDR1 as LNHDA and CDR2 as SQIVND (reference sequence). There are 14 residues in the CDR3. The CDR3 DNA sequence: TGTGCCAGTAGTCAGGGGGCTCTCGGAAACACCATATATTTT. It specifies CASSQGALGNTIYF. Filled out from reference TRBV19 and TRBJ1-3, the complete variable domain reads DGGITQSPKYLFRKEGQNVTLSCEQNLNHDAMYWYRQDPGQGLRLIYYSQIVNDFQKGDIAEGYSVSREKKESFPLTVTSAQKNPTAFYLCASSQGALGNTIYFGEGSWLTVV.

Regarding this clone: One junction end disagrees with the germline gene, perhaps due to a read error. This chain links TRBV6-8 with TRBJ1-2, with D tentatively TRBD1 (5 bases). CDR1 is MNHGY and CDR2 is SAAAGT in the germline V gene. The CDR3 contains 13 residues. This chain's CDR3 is CAISVGLPGGYTF. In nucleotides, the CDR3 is TGTGCCATCAGTGTGGGCCTCCCAGGGGGCTACACCTTC.

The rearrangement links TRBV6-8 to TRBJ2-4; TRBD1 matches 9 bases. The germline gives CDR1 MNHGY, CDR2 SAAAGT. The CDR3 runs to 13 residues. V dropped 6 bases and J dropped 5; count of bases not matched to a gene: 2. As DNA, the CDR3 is TGTGCCAGCAGAAGGGACAGGGAAAACATTCAGTACTTC. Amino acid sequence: CASRRDRENIQYF.

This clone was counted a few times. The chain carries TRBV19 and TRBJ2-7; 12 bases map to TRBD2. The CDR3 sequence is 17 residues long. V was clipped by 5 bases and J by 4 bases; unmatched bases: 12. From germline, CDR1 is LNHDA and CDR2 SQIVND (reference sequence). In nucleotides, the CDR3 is TGTGCCAGTAGTGGGCAGACTAGCGGGAGTAGAAGGTACGAGCAGTACTTC. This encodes CASSGQTSGSRRYEQYF.

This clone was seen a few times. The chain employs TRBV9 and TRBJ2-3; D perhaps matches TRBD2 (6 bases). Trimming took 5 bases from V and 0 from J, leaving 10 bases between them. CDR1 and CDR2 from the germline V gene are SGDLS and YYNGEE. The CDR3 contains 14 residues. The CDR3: CASSEGTSTDTQYF. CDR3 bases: TGTGCCAGCAGTGAAGGGACTAGCACAGATACGCAGTATTTT.

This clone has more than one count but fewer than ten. CDR3 loop: CASRSKRQGLTGGYTF. CDR3 DNA sequence: TGTGCCAGCAGGTCGAAGAGACAGGGACTTACGGGGGGCTACACCTTC. The chain carries TRBV6-8 and TRBJ1-2; 7 bases agree with TRBD1. The CDR3 is made up of 16 amino acids. From germline, CDR1 is MNHGY and CDR2 SAAAGT. The V segment lost 6 bases and the J segment 8 bases; nucleotides outside the gene matches: 18.

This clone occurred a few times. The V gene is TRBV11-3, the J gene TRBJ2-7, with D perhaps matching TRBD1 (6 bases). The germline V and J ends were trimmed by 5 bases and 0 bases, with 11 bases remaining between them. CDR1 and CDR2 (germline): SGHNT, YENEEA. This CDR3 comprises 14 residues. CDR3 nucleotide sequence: TGTGCCAGCAGCCAGGGGACGTACTCCTACGAGCAGTACTTC. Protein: CASSQGTYSYEQYF.

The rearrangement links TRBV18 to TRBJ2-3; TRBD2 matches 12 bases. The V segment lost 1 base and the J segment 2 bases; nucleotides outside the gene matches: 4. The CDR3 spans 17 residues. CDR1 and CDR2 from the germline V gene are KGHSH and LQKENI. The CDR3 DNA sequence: TGTGCCAGCTCACCACTCGCTAGCGGGGGGGTCACAGATACGCAGTATTTT. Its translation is CASSPLASGGVTDTQYF. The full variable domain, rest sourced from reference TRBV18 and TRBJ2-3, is NAGVMQNPRHLVRRRGQEARLRCSPMKGHSHVYWYRQLPEEGLKFMVYLQKENIIDESGMPKERFSAEFPKEGPSILRIQQVVRGDSAAYFCASSPLASGGVTDTQYFGPGTRLTVL.